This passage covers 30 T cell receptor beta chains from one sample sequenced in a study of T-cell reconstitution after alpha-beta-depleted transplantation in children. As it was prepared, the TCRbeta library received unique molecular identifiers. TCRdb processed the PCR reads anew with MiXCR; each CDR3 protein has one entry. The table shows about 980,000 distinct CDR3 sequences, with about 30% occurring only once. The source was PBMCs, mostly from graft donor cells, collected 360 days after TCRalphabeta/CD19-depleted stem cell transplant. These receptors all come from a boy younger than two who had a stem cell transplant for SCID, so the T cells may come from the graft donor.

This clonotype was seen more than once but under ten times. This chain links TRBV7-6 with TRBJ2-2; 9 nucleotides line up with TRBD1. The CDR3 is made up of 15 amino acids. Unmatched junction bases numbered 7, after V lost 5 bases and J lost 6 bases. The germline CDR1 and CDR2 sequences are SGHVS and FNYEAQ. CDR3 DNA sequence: TGTGCCAGCAGCAGTGGGACAGGGTTGCCCGGGGAGCTGTTTTTT. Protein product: CASSSGTGLPGELFF. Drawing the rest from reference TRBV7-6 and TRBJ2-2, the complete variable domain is GAGVSQSPRYKVTKRGQDVALRCDPISGHVSLYWYRQALGQGPEFLTYFNYEAQQDKSGLPNDRFSAERPEGSISTLTIQRTEQRDSAMYRCASSSGTGLPGELFFGEGSRLTVL.

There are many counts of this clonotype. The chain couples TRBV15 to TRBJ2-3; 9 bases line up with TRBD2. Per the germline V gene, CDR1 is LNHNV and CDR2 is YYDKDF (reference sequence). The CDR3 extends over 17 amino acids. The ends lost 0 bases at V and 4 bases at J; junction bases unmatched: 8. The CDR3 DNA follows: TGTGCCACCAGCAGAGATGCCCTAGCGGGGAACGCAGATACGCAGTATTTT. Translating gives CATSRDALAGNADTQYF.

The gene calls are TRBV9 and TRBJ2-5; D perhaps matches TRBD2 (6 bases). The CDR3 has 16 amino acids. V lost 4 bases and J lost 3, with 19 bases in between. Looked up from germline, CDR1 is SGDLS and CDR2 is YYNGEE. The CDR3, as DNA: TGTGCCAGCAGCTCCGGAGTCGGGGGAAGGAAAGAGACCCAGTACTTC. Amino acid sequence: CASSSGVGGRKETQYF. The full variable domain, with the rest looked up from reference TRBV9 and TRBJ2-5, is DSGVTQTPKHLITATGQRVTLRCSPRSGDLSVYWYQQSLDQGLQFLIQYYNGEERAKGNILERFSAQQFPDLHSELNLSSLELGDSALYFCASSSGVGGRKETQYFGPGTRLLVL.

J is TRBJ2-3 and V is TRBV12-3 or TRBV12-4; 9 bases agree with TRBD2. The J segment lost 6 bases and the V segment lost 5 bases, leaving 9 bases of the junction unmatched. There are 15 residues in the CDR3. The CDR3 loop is CASSPGTSKGDTQYF. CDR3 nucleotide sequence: TGTGCCAGCAGTCCTGGGACTAGCAAAGGGGATACGCAGTATTTT.

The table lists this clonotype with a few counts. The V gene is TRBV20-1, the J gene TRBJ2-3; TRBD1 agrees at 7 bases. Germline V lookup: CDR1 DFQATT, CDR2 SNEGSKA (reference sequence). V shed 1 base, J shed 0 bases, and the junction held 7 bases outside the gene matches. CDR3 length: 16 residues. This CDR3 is CSARAPTGASTDTQYF. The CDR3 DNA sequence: TGCAGTGCTAGAGCCCCCACAGGGGCTAGCACAGATACGCAGTATTTT.

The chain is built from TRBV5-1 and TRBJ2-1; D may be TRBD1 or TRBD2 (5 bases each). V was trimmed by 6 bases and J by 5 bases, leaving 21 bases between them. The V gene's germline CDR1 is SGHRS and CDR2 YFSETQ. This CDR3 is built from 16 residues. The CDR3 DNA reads TGCGCCAGCATGCGCGACTCCGGGACGGTAAACAATGAGCAGTTCTTC. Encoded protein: CASMRDSGTVNNEQFF.

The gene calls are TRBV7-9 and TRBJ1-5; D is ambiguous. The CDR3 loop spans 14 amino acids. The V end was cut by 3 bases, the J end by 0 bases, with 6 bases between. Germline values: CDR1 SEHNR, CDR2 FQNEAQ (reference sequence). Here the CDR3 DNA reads TGTGCCAGCAGCTTTTCTCATAGCAATCAGCCCCAGCATTTT. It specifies CASSFSHSNQPQHF.

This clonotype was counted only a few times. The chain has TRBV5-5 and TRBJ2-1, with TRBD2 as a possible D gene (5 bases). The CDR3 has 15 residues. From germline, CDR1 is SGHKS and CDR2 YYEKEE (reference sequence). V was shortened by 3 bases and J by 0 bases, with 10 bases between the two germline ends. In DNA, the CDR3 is TGTGCCAGCAGCTCGGGGATGAGCTCCTACAATGAGCAGTTCTTC. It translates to CASSSGMSSYNEQFF.

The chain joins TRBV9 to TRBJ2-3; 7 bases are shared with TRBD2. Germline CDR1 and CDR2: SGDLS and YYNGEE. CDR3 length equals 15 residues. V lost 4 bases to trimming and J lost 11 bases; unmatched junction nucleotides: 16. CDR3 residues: CASSPRGEGRVGQYF. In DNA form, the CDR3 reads TGTGCCAGCAGCCCACGCGGGGAGGGTAGAGTCGGGCAGTATTTT. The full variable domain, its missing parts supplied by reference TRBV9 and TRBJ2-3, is DSGVTQTPKHLITATGQRVTLRCSPRSGDLSVYWYQQSLDQGLQFLIQYYNGEERAKGNILERFSAQQFPDLHSELNLSSLELGDSALYFCASSPRGEGRVGQYFGPGTRLTVL.

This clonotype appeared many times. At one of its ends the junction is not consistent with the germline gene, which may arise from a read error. This CDR3 is CASSLLGGLNTEAFF. The CDR3 nucleotides read TGTGCCAGCAGCTTATTGGGCGGTTTGAACACTGAAGCTTTCTTT. J is TRBJ1-1 and V is TRBV5-1, with D unclear. Germline V gives CDR1 SGHRS, CDR2 YFSETQ. The CDR3 covers 15 residues.

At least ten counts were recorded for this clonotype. CDR3 nucleotide sequence: TGTGCCAGCAGTCCGGGACGCCAGTACAATGAGCAGTTCTTC. Translating it yields CASSPGRQYNEQFF. The chain is built from TRBV28 and TRBJ2-1, with D perhaps assigned TRBD1 or TRBD2 (5 bases each). Per germline, CDR1 MDHEN and CDR2 SYDVKM. This CDR3 spans 14 amino acids. V was pared by 5 bases and J by 4 bases, with 12 bases between.

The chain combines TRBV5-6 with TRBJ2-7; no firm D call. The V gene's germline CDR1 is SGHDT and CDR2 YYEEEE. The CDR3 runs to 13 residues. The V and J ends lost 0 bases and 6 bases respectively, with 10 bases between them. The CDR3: CASSLEYSPEQYF. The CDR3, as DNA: TGTGCCAGCAGCTTGGAGTATAGTCCCGAGCAGTACTTC. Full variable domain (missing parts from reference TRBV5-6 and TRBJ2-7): DAGVTQSPTHLIKTRGQQVTLRCSPKSGHDTVSWYQQALGQGPQFIFQYYEEEERQRGNFPDRFSGHQFPNYSSELNVNALLLGDSALYLCASSLEYSPEQYFGPGTRLTVT.

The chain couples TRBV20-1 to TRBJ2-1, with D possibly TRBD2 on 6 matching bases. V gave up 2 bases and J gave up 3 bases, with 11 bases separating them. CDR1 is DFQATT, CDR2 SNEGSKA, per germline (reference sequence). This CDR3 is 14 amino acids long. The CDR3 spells CSARPPTSYNEQFF. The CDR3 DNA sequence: TGCAGTGCTAGACCCCCGACTAGCTACAATGAGCAGTTCTTC.

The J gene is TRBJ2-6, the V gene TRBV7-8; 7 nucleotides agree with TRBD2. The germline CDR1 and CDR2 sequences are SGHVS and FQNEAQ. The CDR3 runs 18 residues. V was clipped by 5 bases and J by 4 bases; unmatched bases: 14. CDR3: CASSIRVRGFNGANVLTF. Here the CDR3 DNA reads TGTGCCAGCAGCATAAGGGTGCGGGGGTTTAACGGGGCCAACGTCCTGACTTTC.

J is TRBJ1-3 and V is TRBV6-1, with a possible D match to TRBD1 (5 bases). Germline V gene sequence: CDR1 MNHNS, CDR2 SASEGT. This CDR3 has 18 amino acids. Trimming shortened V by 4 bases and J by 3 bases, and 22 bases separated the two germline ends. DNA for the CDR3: TGTGCCAGCAGTGTAACAACCGGGACCCTCAATGTTGGAAACACCATATATTTT. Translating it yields CASSVTTGTLNVGNTIYF.

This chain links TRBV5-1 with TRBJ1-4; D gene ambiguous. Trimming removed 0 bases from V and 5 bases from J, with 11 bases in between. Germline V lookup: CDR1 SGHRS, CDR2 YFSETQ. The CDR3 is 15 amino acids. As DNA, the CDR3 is TGCGCCAGCAGCTTGGTGTCAGCTCGGAATGAAAAACTGTTTTTT. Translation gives CASSLVSARNEKLFF.

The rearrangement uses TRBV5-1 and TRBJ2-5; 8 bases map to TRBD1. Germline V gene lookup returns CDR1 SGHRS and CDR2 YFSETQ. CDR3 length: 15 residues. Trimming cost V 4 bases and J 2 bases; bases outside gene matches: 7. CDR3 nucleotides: TGCGCCAGCAGCGCTTGGGACAGGAGACAAGAGACCCAGTACTTC. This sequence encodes CASSAWDRRQETQYF. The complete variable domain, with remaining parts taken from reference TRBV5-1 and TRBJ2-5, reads KAGVTQTPRYLIKTRGQQVTLSCSPISGHRSVSWYQQTPGQGLQFLFEYFSETQRNKGNFPGRFSGRQFSNSRSEMNVSTLELGDSALYLCASSAWDRRQETQYFGPGTRLLVL.

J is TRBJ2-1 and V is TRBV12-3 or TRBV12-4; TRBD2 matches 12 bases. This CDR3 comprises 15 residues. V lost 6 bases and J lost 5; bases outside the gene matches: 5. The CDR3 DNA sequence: TGTGCCAGCAGGCAAACTAGCGGGGGGAACAATGAGCAGTTCTTC. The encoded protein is CASRQTSGGNNEQFF.

CDR3 sequence (DNA): TGTGCCTGGAGTCGGGCTGGGGGCTACACAGATACGCAGTATTTT. Translating it yields CAWSRAGGYTDTQYF. V is TRBV30 and J is TRBJ2-3, with D possibly being TRBD1 (6 bases). Germline V gene data show CDR1 as GTSNPN and CDR2 as SVGIG (reference sequence). V lost 2 bases and J 2 bases, leaving 14 bases between the germline ends. The CDR3 has 15 amino acids. Based on the CDR3 plus reference TRBV30 and TRBJ2-3, the full variable domain is SQTIHQWPATLVQPVGSPLSLECTVEGTSNPNLYWYRQAAGRGLQLLFYSVGIGQISSEVPQNLSASRPQDRQFILSSKKLLLSDSGFYLCAWSRAGGYTDTQYFGPGTRLTVL.

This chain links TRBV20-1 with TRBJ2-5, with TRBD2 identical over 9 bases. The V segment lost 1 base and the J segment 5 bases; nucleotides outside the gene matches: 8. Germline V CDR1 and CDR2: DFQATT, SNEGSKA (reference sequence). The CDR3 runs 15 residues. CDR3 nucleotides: TGCAGTGCTAGAGTGAAAGCGGGGGGTGAGGAGACCCAGTACTTC. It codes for CSARVKAGGEETQYF.

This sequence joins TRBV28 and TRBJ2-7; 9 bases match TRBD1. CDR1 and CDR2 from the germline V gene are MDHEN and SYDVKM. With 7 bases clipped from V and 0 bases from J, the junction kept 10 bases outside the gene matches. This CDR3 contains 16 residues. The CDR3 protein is CASISPGTGPSYEQYF. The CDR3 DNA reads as TGTGCCAGCATCTCCCCCGGGACAGGGCCCTCCTACGAGCAGTACTTC.

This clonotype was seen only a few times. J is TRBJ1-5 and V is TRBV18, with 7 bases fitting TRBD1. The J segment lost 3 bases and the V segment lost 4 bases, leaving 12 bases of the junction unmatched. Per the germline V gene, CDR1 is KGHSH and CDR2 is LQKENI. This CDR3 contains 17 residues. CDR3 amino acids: CASSLQRDSSLNQPQHF. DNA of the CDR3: TGTGCCAGCTCACTGCAACGGGACAGCTCTCTCAATCAGCCCCAGCATTTT.

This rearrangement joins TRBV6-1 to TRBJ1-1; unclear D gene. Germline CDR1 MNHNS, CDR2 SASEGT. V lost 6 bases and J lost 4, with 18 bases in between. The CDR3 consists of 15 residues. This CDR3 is CASSLTLGLGTEAFF. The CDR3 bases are TGTGCCAGCAGCCTCACGTTAGGTCTCGGCACTGAAGCTTTCTTT.

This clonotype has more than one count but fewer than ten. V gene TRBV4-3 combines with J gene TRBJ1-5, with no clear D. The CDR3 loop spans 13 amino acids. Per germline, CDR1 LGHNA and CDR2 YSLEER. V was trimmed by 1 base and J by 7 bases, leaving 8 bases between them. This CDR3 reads CASSQGPAQPQHF. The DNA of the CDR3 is TGCGCCAGCAGCCAAGGGCCGGCCCAGCCCCAGCATTTT.

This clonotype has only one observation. CDR3 in DNA: TGTGCCAGCAGCTTAGGGACCAGAACCGAGCAGTACTTC. This gives the protein CASSLGTRTEQYF. This chain connects TRBV7-2 to TRBJ2-7; D is ambiguous. This CDR3 region has 13 residues. Germline CDR1 SGHTA, CDR2 FQGNSA. Trimming pared 1 base from V and 6 bases from J, leaving 10 bases between. The variable domain in full, with the rest retrieved from reference TRBV7-2 and TRBJ2-7, is GAGVSQSPSNKVTEKGKDVELRCDPISGHTALYWYRQSLGQGLEFLIYFQGNSAPDKSGLPSDRFSAERTGGSVSTLTIQRTQQEDSAVYLCASSLGTRTEQYFGPGTRLTVT.

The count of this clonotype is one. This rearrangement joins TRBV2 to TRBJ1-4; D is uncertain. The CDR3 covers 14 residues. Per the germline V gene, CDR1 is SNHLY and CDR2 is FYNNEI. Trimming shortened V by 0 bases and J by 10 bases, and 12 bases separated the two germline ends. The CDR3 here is CASSEALGGRKLFF. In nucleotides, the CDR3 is TGTGCCAGCAGTGAAGCGCTTGGTGGGAGAAAACTGTTTTTT.

CDR3 sequence: CASSLIHGVEQFF. The CDR3 DNA reads as TGCGCCAGCAGCTTGATTCACGGGGTTGAGCAGTTCTTC. This chain joins TRBV5-1 and TRBJ2-1, with D possibly being TRBD2 (5 bases). The CDR3 is 13 amino acids. Germline V CDR1 and CDR2: SGHRS, YFSETQ. Trimming shortened V by 1 base and J by 9 bases, and 11 bases separated the two germline ends.

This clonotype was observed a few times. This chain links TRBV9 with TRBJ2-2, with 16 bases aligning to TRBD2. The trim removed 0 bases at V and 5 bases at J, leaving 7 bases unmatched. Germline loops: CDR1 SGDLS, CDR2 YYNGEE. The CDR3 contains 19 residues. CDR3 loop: CASSVGGLAGGPRTGELFF. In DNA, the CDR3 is TGTGCCAGCAGCGTAGGGGGACTAGCGGGGGGGCCTAGGACCGGGGAGCTGTTTTTT.

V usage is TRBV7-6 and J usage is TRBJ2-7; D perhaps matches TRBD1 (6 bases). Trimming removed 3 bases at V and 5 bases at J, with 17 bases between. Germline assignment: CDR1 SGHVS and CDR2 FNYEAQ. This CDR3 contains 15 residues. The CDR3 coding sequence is TGTGCCAGCAGCTTCCGGGACACCAGTTCAGACGAGCAGTACTTC. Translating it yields CASSFRDTSSDEQYF.

This CDR3 reads CASSRIQGLAKNIQYF. The CDR3 nucleotides are TGTGCCAGCAGTCGGATACAGGGTTTGGCCAAAAACATTCAGTACTTC. This rearrangement joins TRBV27 to TRBJ2-4; tentatively, D is TRBD1 (6 bases). In germline, CDR1 is MNHEY, CDR2 SMNVEV (reference sequence). The CDR3 is 16 residues long. V was trimmed by 5 bases and J by 1 base, leaving 15 bases between them.